The next 5 T cell receptor beta chains were all read from a single sample in a study of T cell responses to AZD1222 COVID-19 vaccine. Sequenced by immunoSEQ multiplex PCR; TCRdb stores in-frame clones only, minus some. Of 130,000 to 150,000 clones listed, around 88% are singletons. The specimen was peripheral blood, collected on day 0 of AZD1222 vaccination. The receptors here all came from an adult in good health.

The rearrangement links TRBV7-3 to TRBJ2-1, with 7 bases aligning to TRBD2. Germline values: CDR1 SGHTA, CDR2 FQGTGA. The trim removed 1 base at V and 8 bases at J, leaving 29 bases unmatched. The CDR3 totals 22 residues. This chain's CDR3 is CASSLRGGYTWASGLRWDEQFF. CDR3 coding DNA: TGTGCCAGCAGCTTAAGGGGCGGTTACACGTGGGCTAGCGGTCTTAGGTGGGATGAGCAGTTCTTC.

V and J are TRBV11-3 and TRBJ2-3; 8 positions match TRBD1. Germline V CDR1 and CDR2: SGHNT, YENEEA. The CDR3 sequence is 16 residues long. The J segment lost 3 bases and the V segment lost 4 bases, leaving 9 bases of the junction unmatched. CDR3 sequence (DNA): TGTGCCAGCAGCTCTAGGACAGGGATGGGGACAGATACGCAGTATTTT. This sequence encodes CASSSRTGMGTDTQYF. Full variable domain (missing parts from reference TRBV11-3 and TRBJ2-3): EAGVVQSPRYKIIEKKQPVAFWCNPISGHNTLYWYLQNLGQGPELLIRYENEEAVDDSQLPKDRFSAERLKGVDSTLKIQPAELGDSAVYLCASSSRTGMGTDTQYFGPGTRLTVL.

The gene calls are TRBV9 and TRBJ1-2; unclear D gene. The V gene lost 0 bases and the J gene lost 7 bases, with 10 bases spanning the gap. Germline CDR1 and CDR2: SGDLS and YYNGEE. The CDR3 is made up of 13 amino acids. CDR3: CASSVALNGGYTF. In nucleotides, the CDR3 is TGTGCCAGCAGCGTAGCCTTAAACGGTGGCTACACCTTC.

This clone was counted once. V gene TRBV25-1 combines with J gene TRBJ1-1; weak D call: TRBD1 (5 bases). The V end was cut by 3 bases, the J end by 4 bases, with 12 bases between. Germline V CDR1 and CDR2: MGHDK, SYGVNS. This CDR3 comprises 14 residues. CDR3 sequence reads: CASSEDRGPTEAFF. CDR3 DNA: TGTGCCAGCAGTGAGGATAGGGGTCCCACTGAAGCTTTCTTT.

The V gene is TRBV3-1 (or the pseudogene TRBV3-2), the J gene TRBJ2-7; D not resolved. This CDR3 contains 11 residues. V shed 1 base and J shed 5 bases, with 3 bases lying between them. The germline CDR1 and CDR2 sequences are LGHDT and YNNKEL (reference sequence). CDR3: CASSQVNEQYF. Here the CDR3 DNA reads TGTGCCAGCAGCCAAGTTAACGAGCAGTACTTC.